The subject of this entry is one TCR beta chain. Its antigen remains unidentified. Here immunoSEQ multiplex PCR was the method, and the copy in TCRdb shows in-frame clones only, minus some. The sample yields about 160,000 clones, around nine tenths seen once. The data derive from a study of cytomegalovirus exposure and HLA in healthy donors. At the level of the study: A later analysis reported the same platform for the 95 to 150 validation repertoires and the approximately 640 first-cohort repertoires. Study results and limitations: A few chains linked to CMV were shown in vitro to be specific for CMV antigens. Cytomegalovirus status was reportedly diagnosed by the classifier with high sensitivity and specificity.

V dropped 5 bases and J dropped 5 bases, with 10 bases sitting between them. This CDR3 is built from 14 residues. Germline-derived CDR1 and CDR2 are LNHDA and SQIVND (reference sequence). Material: PBMCs. This clonotype originated in a woman aged 18-35 years in good health and CMV-seronegative. This chain links TRBV19 with TRBJ1-6; no firm D call. CDR3 bases: TGTGCCAGTAGTGGGCAGTCGGATAATTCACCCCTCCACTTT. Its translation is CASSGQSDNSPLHF.